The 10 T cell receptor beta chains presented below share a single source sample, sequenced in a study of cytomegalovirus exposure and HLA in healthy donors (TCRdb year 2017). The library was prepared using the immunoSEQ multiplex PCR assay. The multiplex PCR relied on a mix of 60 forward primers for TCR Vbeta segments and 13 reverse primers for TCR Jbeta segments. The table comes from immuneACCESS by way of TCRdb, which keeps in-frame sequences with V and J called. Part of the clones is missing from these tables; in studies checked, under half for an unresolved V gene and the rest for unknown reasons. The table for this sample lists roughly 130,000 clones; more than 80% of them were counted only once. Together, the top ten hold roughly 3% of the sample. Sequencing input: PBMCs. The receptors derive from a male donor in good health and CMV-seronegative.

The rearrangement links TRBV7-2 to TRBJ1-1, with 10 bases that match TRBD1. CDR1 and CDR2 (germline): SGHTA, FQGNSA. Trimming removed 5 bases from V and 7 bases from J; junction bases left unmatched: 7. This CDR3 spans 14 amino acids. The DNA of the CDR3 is TGTGCCAGCAGCAACCGGGACAGGGGCCATGAAGCTTTCTTT. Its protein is CASSNRDRGHEAFF. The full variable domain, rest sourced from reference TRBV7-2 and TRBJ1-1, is GAGVSQSPSNKVTEKGKDVELRCDPISGHTALYWYRQSLGQGLEFLIYFQGNSAPDKSGLPSDRFSAERTGGSVSTLTIQRTQQEDSAVYLCASSNRDRGHEAFFGQGTRLTVV.

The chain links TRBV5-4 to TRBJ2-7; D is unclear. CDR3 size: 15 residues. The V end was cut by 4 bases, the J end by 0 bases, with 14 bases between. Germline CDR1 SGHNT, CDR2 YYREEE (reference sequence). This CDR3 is CASSERSTGSYEQYF. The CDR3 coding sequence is TGTGCCAGCAGCGAACGGTCGACGGGCTCCTACGAGCAGTACTTC.

This chain's CDR3 is CSVVGTPHSGNTIYF. Written as DNA, the CDR3 is TGCAGCGTGGTGGGGACTCCCCACTCTGGAAACACCATATATTTT. This chain uses TRBV29-1 with TRBJ1-3, with D possibly being TRBD1 (5 bases). CDR3 size: 15 residues. Germline CDR1 SQVTM, CDR2 ANQGSEA. V was pared by 6 bases and J by 0 bases, with 15 bases between.

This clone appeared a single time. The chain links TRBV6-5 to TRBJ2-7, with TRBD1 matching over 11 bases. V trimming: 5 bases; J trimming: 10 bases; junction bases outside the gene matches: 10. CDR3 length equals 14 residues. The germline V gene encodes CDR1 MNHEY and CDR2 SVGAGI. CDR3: CASSQTGQGVSQYF. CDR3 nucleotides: TGTGCCAGCAGTCAAACGGGACAGGGGGTGAGTCAGTACTTC.

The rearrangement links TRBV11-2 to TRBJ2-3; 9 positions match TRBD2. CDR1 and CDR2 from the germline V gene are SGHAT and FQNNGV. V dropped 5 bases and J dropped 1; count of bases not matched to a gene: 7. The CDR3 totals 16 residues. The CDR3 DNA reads TGTGCCAGCAGCCTGGAAGGCGGGGGGGGCACAGATACGCAGTATTTT. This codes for CASSLEGGGGTDTQYF.

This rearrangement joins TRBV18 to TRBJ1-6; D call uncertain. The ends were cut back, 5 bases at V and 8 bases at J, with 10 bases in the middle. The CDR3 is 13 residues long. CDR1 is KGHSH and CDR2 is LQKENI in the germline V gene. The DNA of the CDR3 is TGTGCCAGCTCAGCTTACGAGGATTCACCCCTCCACTTT. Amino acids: CASSAYEDSPLHF.

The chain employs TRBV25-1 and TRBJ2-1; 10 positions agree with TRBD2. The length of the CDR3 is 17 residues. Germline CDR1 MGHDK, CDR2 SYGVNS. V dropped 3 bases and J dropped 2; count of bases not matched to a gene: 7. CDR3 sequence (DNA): TGTGCCAGCAGTGATTATCCTAGCGGGAGAACCTACAATGAGCAGTTCTTC. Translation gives CASSDYPSGRTYNEQFF.

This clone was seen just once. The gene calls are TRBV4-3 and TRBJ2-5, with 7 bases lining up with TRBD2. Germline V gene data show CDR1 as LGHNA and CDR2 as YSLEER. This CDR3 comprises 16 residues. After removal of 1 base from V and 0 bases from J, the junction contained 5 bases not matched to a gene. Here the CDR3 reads CASSQVPSGDQETQYF. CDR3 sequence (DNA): TGCGCCAGCAGCCAAGTCCCTAGCGGAGACCAAGAGACCCAGTACTTC.

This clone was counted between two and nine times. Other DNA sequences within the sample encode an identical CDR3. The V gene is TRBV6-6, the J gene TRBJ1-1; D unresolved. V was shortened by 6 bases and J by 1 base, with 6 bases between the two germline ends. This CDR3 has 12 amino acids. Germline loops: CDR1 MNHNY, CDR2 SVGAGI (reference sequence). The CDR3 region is CASSEGNTEAFF. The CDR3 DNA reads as TGTGCCAGCAGCGAGGGGAACACTGAAGCTTTCTTT.

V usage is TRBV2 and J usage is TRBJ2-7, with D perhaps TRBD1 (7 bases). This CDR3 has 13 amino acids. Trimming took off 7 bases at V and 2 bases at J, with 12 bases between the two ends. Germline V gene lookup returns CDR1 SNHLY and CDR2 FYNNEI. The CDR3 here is CASTPGGPYEQYF. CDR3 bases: TGTGCCAGCACCCCAGGGGGGCCCTACGAGCAGTACTTC.